This passage covers 26 T cell receptor beta chains from one sample sequenced in a study of blood T cells in healthy people across ages. Together with a sample-barcoded 5' primer, a J-beta primer mix was included in a second PCR lasting about 7 to 11 cycles. TCRdb fed the 5' RACE reads into MiXCR, producing one record per CDR3 protein. Here the sample spans approximately 690,000 distinct CDR3 sequences, 35% to 50% being singletons. The sample comprised blood. All receptors come from a man older than 75 in good health.

This clonotype has more than one count but fewer than ten. This sequence joins TRBV7-2 and TRBJ2-6, with D uncertain. The V and J ends lost 5 bases and 1 base respectively, with 3 bases between them. The CDR3 consists of 13 residues. Germline V CDR1 and CDR2: SGHTA, FQGNSA. The CDR3 coding sequence is TGTGCCAGCAGCAAATCTGGGGCCAACGTCCTGACTTTC. Translated: CASSKSGANVLTF.

This clonotype was detected only a few times. V gene TRBV7-2 combines with J gene TRBJ2-3; a weak D match, TRBD2 (8 bases). This CDR3 is 14 amino acids long. Germline lookup yields CDR1 SGHTA and CDR2 FQGNSA. The CDR3 spells CASAGDTGADTQYF. The CDR3 DNA sequence: TGTGCGTCAGCGGGAGATACAGGGGCAGATACGCAGTATTTT.

This rearrangement joins TRBV20-1 to TRBJ1-6; tentatively, D is TRBD1 (6 bases). Trimming stripped 4 bases from V and 0 bases from J, with 10 bases between. This CDR3 is 15 amino acids long. The V gene's germline CDR1 is DFQATT and CDR2 SNEGSKA (reference sequence). The DNA for the CDR3 is TGCAGTGCTACAAAGGGGGACTCCTATAATTCACCCCTCCACTTT. Amino acid sequence: CSATKGDSYNSPLHF.

This clonotype was counted at least ten times. This rearrangement joins TRBV7-9 to TRBJ1-3; tentatively, D is TRBD1 (6 bases). The V gene's germline CDR1 is SEHNR and CDR2 FQNEAQ (reference sequence). There are 16 residues in the CDR3. Trimming left V 8 bases short and J 4 bases short, with 21 bases between. CDR3 region: CASGLRAGQMGNTIYF. CDR3 coding DNA: TGTGCCAGCGGACTAAGAGCCGGACAGATGGGAAACACCATATATTTT. Based on the CDR3 plus reference TRBV7-9 and TRBJ1-3, the full variable domain is DTGVSQNPRHKITKRGQNVTFRCDPISEHNRLYWYRQTLGQGPEFLTYFQNEAQLEKSRLLSDRFSAERPKGSFSTLEIQRTEQGDSAMYLCASGLRAGQMGNTIYFGEGSWLTVV.

V usage is TRBV20-1 and J usage is TRBJ2-5, with 12 bases aligning to TRBD1. J was trimmed by 5 bases and V by 6 bases; bases with no gene match: 13. Per the germline V gene, CDR1 is DFQATT and CDR2 is SNEGSKA (reference sequence). CDR3 length equals 16 residues. The CDR3 here is CSARDRGPGQMETQYF. The CDR3 DNA sequence: TGCAGTGCCAGGGACAGGGGGCCTGGTCAAATGGAGACCCAGTACTTC.

Only a few counts were recorded for this clonotype. The chain is built from TRBV3-1 and TRBJ2-3, with 10 bases matching TRBD2. Germline-derived CDR1 and CDR2 are LGHDT and YNNKEL (reference sequence). V was pared by 1 base and J by 2 bases, with 6 bases of the junction left unmatched. The CDR3 covers 17 residues. The CDR3 loop reads CASSQGASGGFTDTQYF. CDR3 sequence (DNA): TGTGCCAGCAGCCAAGGAGCTAGCGGGGGATTCACAGATACGCAGTATTTT.

In this sample, this clonotype turned up many times. This chain joins TRBV4-2 and TRBJ1-2, with D unclear. The CDR3 consists of 16 residues. The V and J ends lost 4 bases and 5 bases respectively, with 20 bases between them. Germline V gives CDR1 LGHNA, CDR2 YNFKEQ. The CDR3 bases are TGTGCCAGCAGCCCCCGGAAGGGAGCTAGCGTATATGGCTACACCTTC. Translated, it gives CASSPRKGASVYGYTF.

Worth noting for this clonotype: A much larger clone differs from this one at a single base, so this may be a read error. The chain is built from TRBV7-8 and TRBJ2-1, with TRBD2 matching 9 bases. CDR1 is SGHVS and CDR2 is FQNEAQ in the germline V gene. The CDR3 is 15 residues long. CDR3: CAGSLAGGPSNEQFF. The CDR3 nucleotides are TGTGCCGGCAGCCTTGCGGGGGGGCCGTCCAATGAGCAGTTCTTC.

This clonotype was seen only once. Its ends do not fully match the called genes, so a read error is possible. The chain links TRBV5-1 to TRBJ2-4, with D uncertain. Germline V gives CDR1 SGHRS, CDR2 YFSETQ. The CDR3 totals 16 residues. CDR3 protein: CASSLQTSVAKSIQYF. The CDR3 DNA reads as TGCGCCAGCAGCCTACAGACGAGTGTAGCCAAAAGCATTCAGTACTTC.

This clonotype appeared a few times. The rearrangement links TRBV27 to TRBJ2-3; the D is unclear. Trimming stripped 10 bases from V and 0 bases from J, with 17 bases between. Germline V CDR1 and CDR2: MNHEY, SMNVEV (reference sequence). There are 15 residues in the CDR3. The chain's CDR3 is CAIRRSLASTDTQYF. CDR3 coding DNA: TGTGCCATCCGGAGATCCTTAGCTAGCACAGATACGCAGTATTTT.

Note on this clonotype: A junction end diverges from the germline sequence, so it may reflect a read error. V gene TRBV9 combines with J gene TRBJ2-1, with TRBD2 identical over 7 bases. Germline-derived CDR1 and CDR2 are SGDLS and YYNGEE. This CDR3 comprises 19 residues. The CDR3 bases are TGTACCAGCAGCGTAGAACCTCGGGTTAGCGGGCCTTCCTACAATGAGCAGTTCTTC. It specifies CTSSVEPRVSGPSYNEQFF.

The rearrangement links TRBV20-1 to TRBJ2-1; 14 nucleotides agree with TRBD2. This CDR3 is 16 amino acids long. Germline loops: CDR1 DFQATT, CDR2 SNEGSKA (reference sequence). V gave up 3 bases and J gave up 2 bases; unmatched junction bases: 3. The CDR3 coding sequence is TGCAGTGCTAGTGGACTAGCGGGAGGACCCTACAATGAGCAGTTCTTC. Encoded protein: CSASGLAGGPYNEQFF.

V and J are TRBV6-5 and TRBJ1-1; D uncertain. Trimming cost V 11 bases and J 0 bases, with 19 bases left between them. The CDR3 has 15 amino acids. Germline CDR1 and CDR2: MNHEY and SVGAGI. CDR3 residues: CAACPAGGMNTEAFF. The CDR3 DNA reads TGTGCCGCATGTCCGGCAGGCGGCATGAACACTGAAGCTTTCTTT.

As regards this clonotype: A much more abundant neighbour one base away suggests this may be a read error. V is TRBV7-2 and J is TRBJ2-5, with 7 bases that match TRBD2. Trimming took 6 bases from V and 2 from J; bases not matched to a gene: 3. The V gene's germline CDR1 is SGHTA and CDR2 FQGNSA. The CDR3 contains 13 residues. CDR3 bases: TGTGCCAGCAGGCTGGGACTACAAGAGACCCAGTACTTC. Its translation is CASRLGLQETQYF.

This clonotype was seen a handful of times. The V gene is TRBV13, the J gene TRBJ2-3; D is perhaps TRBD2 (6 bases). The CDR3 consists of 17 residues. V was cut by 3 bases and J by 4 bases, with 20 bases left in between. The germline V gene encodes CDR1 PRHDT and CDR2 FYEKMQ (reference sequence). The CDR3 DNA sequence: TGTGCCAGCAGCTTCCCCCAATTTGTCGGGAGTCCAGATACGCAGTATTTT. Translated, it gives CASSFPQFVGSPDTQYF.

J is TRBJ2-1 and V is TRBV7-8, with 10 bases that match TRBD2. The CDR3 runs to 15 residues. J gave up 7 bases and V 6 bases, and 9 bases lay outside the gene matches. CDR1 and CDR2 (germline): SGHVS, FQNEAQ. The CDR3: CASSQAGGLLNEQFF. CDR3 coding DNA: TGTGCCAGCAGTCAAGCGGGGGGGCTTCTGAATGAGCAGTTCTTC. The complete variable domain, with remaining parts taken from reference TRBV7-8 and TRBJ2-1, reads GAGVSQSPRYKVAKRGQDVALRCDPISGHVSLFWYQQALGQGPEFLTYFQNEAQLDKSGLPSDRFFAERPEGSVSTLKIQRTQQEDSAVYLCASSQAGGLLNEQFFGPGTRLTVL.

The V and J genes are TRBV20-1 and TRBJ2-1; D gene ambiguous. V was cut by 5 bases and J by 0 bases, with 17 bases left in between. This CDR3 has 16 amino acids. The germline V gene has CDR1 DFQATT and CDR2 SNEGSKA (reference sequence). CDR3 sequence (DNA): TGCAGTGCTCAACACGGACGGCTCAGCTCCTACAATGAGCAGTTCTTC. Translated: CSAQHGRLSSYNEQFF.

This clonotype was detected ten times or more. This chain uses TRBV7-2 with TRBJ2-5; no definite D call. The CDR3 loop spans 14 amino acids. Germline V lookup: CDR1 SGHTA, CDR2 FQGNSA. V lost 1 base to trimming and J lost 5 bases, with 11 bases between them. CDR3 DNA: TGTGCCAGCAGCTTAGGGCCAAATCGCGAGACCCAGTACTTC. Its protein is CASSLGPNRETQYF.

This clonotype was observed a handful of times. The V and J genes are TRBV6-1 and TRBJ2-5; D not certain. Judging by the DNA end, TRBJ2-7 fits better; the J call may be wrong. CDR1 is MNHNS and CDR2 is SASEGT in the germline V gene. The CDR3 consists of 11 residues. The CDR3 DNA sequence: TGTGCCAGCATAGTTTTGCACGAGCAGTACTTC. It is translated as CASIVLHEQYF.

This clonotype was seen only a few times. The CDR3 nucleotides are TGTGCCACCAGCAGAGTTGGCTCAGGGGGAAAAGATACGCAGTATTTT. This sequence encodes CATSRVGSGGKDTQYF. The chain employs TRBV15 and TRBJ2-3, with 7 bases that match TRBD1. The J segment lost 5 bases and the V segment lost 1 base, leaving 9 bases of the junction unmatched. In germline, CDR1 is LNHNV, CDR2 YYDKDF (reference sequence). This CDR3 has 16 amino acids.

The V and J genes are TRBV7-8 and TRBJ2-3; D is possibly TRBD1 or TRBD2 (5 bases each). Germline CDR1 and CDR2: SGHVS and FQNEAQ. With 5 bases removed from V and 1 base from J, the gap between germline ends came to 19 bases. CDR3 length: 17 residues. CDR3 region: CASSHPRGLSGTDTQYF. Here the CDR3 DNA reads TGTGCCAGCAGCCATCCCCGGGGCCTAAGCGGCACAGATACGCAGTATTTT.

CDR3 DNA: TGCAGTGCTAGTACAGGGTCGTCCAATCAGCCCCAGCATTTT. Translation: CSASTGSSNQPQHF. The V gene is TRBV20-1, the J gene TRBJ1-5; D possibly corresponds to TRBD1 (6 bases). The ends were cut back, 3 bases at V and 3 bases at J, with 12 bases in the middle. The CDR3 is made up of 14 amino acids. Germline CDR1 DFQATT, CDR2 SNEGSKA (reference sequence).

The sample holds a few counts of this clonotype. In DNA, the CDR3 is TGTGCCAGCAGTAAGGCGGGGGGCCAGAGGGACTACGAGCAGTACTTC. Translation gives CASSKAGGQRDYEQYF. The chain combines TRBV6-2 or TRBV6-3 with TRBJ2-5, with TRBD2 matching 8 bases. TRBJ2-7 explains the end of the DNA better; the J call may be wrong. The CDR3 is made up of 16 amino acids. Per the germline V gene, CDR1 is MNHEY and CDR2 is SVGEGT.

This chain links TRBV12-3 or TRBV12-4 with TRBJ2-5, with TRBD1 matching over 10 bases. The J call may not be correct, given that the DNA end is closer to TRBJ2-7. CDR3 length: 15 amino acids. The CDR3 spells CASSPRDRGNYEQYF. The CDR3 coding sequence is TGTGCCAGCAGCCCCCGGGACAGGGGCAACTACGAGCAGTACTTC.

This clonotype was seen repeatedly, ten times or more. A much larger clone lies a single base off, so this may be a read error. CDR3 protein: CSARGTSGLDEQYF. The CDR3, as DNA: TGCAGTGCTAGGGGGACTAGCGGGCTTGATGAGCAGTACTTC. V and J are TRBV20-1 and TRBJ2-5; TRBD2 matches 12 bases. The J segment lost 11 bases and the V segment lost 3 bases, leaving 10 bases of the junction unmatched. The CDR3 has 14 residues. Germline V CDR1 and CDR2: DFQATT, SNEGSKA (reference sequence).

V gene TRBV30 combines with J gene TRBJ2-7; D might be TRBD2 (5 bases). Trimming pared 7 bases from V and 7 bases from J, leaving 26 bases between. The CDR3 is 15 residues long. Per germline, CDR1 GTSNPN and CDR2 SVGIG (reference sequence). CDR3 region: CASSSNGLDSREQYF. CDR3 nucleotides: TGTGCCTCTAGCTCCAACGGGCTGGACTCGAGGGAGCAGTACTTC.